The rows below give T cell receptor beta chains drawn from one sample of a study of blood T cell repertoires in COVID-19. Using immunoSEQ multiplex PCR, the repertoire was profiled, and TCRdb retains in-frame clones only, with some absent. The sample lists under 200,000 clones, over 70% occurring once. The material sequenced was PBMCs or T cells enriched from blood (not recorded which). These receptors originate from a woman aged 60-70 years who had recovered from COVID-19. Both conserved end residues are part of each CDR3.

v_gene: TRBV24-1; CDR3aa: CATSEGPAGDGYTF
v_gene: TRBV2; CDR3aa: CASSRLVGWETQYF
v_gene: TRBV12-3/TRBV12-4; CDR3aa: CASSFSLNTEAFF
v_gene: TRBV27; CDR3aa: CASSLGGYNEQFF
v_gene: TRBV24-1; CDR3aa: CATADSLGREQYF
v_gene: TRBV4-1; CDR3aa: CASSQGGQGLGEAFF
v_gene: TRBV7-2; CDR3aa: CASRITSGVTGTDTQYF
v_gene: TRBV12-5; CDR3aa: CASGLSPTGGHNEKLFF
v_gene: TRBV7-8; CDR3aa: CASSQGLAFGTDTQYF
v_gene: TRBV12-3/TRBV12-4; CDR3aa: CASSLGGLKYF
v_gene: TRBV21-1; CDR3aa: CASSKAGQVTYEQYF
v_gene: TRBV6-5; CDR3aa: CASGDRGTDTQYF
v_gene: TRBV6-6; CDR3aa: CASSLNRGQNYGYTF
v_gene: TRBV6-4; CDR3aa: CASSDRAGSPLHF
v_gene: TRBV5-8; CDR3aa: CASSPYNSPLHF
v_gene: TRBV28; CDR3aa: CASRLTGGQPQHF
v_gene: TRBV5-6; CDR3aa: CASSSRGLRGNSPLHF
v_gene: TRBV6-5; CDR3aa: CASTGLGGTDTQYF
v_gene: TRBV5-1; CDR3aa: CASSPWGGRAEAFF
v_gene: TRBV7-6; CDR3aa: CASSFVRLANYGYTF
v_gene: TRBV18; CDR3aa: CASSQTASPGELFF
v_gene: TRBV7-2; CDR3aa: CASSLNTGAEAFF
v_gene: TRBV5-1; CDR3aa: CASNVGAGALNTGELFF
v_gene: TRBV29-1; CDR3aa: CSARQGNGNSPLHF
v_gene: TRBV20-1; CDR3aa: CSASRAGGTDTQYF
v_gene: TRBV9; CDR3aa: CASSYTGGNTEAFF
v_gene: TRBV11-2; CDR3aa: CASSRGLADQETQYF
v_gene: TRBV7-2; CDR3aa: CASSPRRGDSNQPQHF
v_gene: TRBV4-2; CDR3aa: CASSQRTATNTGELFF
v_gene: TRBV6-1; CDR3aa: CASSEGPATDRTDTQYF
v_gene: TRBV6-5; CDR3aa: CATVGQGGNQPQHF
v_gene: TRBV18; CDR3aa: CASSPGLDEKLFF
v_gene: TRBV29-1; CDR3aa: CSVEGEPGGADTQYF
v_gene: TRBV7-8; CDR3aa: CASSRALAGGAYEQYF
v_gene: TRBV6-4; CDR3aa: CASSLTGQGDYGYTF
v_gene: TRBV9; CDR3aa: CASSVGFGGGGEKLFF
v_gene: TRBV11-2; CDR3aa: CASSFQNRGRRGETQYF